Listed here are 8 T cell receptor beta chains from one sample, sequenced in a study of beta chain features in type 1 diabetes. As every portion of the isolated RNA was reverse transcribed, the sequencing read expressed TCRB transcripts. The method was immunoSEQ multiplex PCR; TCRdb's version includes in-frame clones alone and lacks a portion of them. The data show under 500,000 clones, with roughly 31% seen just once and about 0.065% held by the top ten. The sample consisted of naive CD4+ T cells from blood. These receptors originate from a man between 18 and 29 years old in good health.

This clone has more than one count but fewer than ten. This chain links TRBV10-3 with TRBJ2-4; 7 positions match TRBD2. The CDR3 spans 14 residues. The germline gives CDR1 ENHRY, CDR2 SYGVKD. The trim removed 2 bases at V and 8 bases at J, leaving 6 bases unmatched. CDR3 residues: CAISEVAGRDIQYF. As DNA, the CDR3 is TGTGCCATCAGTGAGGTGGCAGGGAGGGACATTCAGTACTTC.

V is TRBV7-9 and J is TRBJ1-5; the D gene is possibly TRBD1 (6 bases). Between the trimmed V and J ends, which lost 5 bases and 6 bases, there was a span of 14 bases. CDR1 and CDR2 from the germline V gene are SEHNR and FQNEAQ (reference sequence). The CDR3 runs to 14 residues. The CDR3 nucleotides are TGTGCCAGCAGCGAAACAGGGTTAAGTCAGCCCCAGCATTTT. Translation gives CASSETGLSQPQHF.

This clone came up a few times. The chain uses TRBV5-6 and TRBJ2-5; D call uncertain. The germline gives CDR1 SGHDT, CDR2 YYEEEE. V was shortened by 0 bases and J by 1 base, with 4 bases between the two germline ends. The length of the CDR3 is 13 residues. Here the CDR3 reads CASSLGGQETQYF. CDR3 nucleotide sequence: TGTGCCAGCAGCTTGGGCGGCCAAGAGACCCAGTACTTC.

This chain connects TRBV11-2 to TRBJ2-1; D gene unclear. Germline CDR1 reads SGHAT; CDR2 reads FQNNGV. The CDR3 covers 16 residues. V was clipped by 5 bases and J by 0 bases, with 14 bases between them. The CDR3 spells CASSPGPAGSYNEQFF. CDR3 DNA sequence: TGTGCCAGCAGCCCTGGGCCCGCAGGCTCCTACAATGAGCAGTTCTTC.

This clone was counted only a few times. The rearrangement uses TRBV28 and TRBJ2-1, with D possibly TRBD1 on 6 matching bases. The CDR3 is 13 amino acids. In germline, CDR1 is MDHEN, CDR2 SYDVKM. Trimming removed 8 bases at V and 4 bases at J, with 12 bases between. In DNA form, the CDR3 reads TGTGCCAGCCAGGGGTCGTCGTACAATGAGCAGTTCTTC. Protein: CASQGSSYNEQFF.

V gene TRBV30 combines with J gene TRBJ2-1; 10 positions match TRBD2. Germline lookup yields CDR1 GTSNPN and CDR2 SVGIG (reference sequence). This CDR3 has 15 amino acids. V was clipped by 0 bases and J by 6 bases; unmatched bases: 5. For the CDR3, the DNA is TGTGCCTGGAGTGTAAGAGCGGGAGGGCCCAATGAGCAGTTCTTC. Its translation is CAWSVRAGGPNEQFF.

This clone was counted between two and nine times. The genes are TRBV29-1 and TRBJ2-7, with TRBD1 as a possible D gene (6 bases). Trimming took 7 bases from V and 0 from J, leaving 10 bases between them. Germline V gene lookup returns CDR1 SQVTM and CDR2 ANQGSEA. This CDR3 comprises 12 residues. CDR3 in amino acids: CSGVDSSYEQYF. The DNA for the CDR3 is TGCAGCGGAGTGGACAGCTCCTACGAGCAGTACTTC.

This CDR3 is CASSQAMGTEAFF. Here the CDR3 DNA reads TGCGCCAGCAGCCAAGCGATGGGCACTGAAGCTTTCTTT. The chain uses TRBV4-3 and TRBJ1-1; the D is unclear. Trimming removed 1 base from V and 4 bases from J, with 7 bases in between. Germline CDR1 LGHNA, CDR2 YSLEER. CDR3 size: 13 residues.